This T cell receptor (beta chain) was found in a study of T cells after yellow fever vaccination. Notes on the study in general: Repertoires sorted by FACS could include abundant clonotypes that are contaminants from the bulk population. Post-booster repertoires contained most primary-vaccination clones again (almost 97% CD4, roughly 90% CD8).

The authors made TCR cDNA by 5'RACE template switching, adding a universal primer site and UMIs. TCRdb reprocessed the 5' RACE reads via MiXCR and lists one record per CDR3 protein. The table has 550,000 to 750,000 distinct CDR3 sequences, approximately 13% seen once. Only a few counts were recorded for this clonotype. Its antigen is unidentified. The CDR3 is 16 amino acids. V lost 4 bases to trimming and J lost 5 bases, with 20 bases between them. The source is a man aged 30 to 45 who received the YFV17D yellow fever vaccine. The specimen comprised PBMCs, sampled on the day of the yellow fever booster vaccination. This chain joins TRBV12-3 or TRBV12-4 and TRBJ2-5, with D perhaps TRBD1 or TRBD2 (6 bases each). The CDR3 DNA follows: TGTGCCAGCAGTTCTGGGGGCGGGCGGGGCGCGGAGACCCAGTACTTC. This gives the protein CASSSGGGRGAETQYF.